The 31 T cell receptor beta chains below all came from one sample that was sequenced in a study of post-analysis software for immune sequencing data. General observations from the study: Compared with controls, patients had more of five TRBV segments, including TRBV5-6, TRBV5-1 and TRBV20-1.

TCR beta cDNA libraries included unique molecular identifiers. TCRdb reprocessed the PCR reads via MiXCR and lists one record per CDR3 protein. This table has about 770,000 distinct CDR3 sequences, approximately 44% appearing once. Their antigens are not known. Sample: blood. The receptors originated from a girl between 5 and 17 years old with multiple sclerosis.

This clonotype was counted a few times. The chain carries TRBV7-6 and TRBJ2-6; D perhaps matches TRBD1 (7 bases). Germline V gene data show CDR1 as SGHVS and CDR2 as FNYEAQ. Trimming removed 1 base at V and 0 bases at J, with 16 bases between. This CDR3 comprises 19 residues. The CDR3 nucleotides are TGTGCCAGCAGCTTAGTTTTCGGGGGACAGCTCTCTGGGGCCAACGTCCTGACTTTC. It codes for CASSLVFGGQLSGANVLTF. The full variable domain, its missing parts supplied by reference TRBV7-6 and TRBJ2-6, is GAGVSQSPRYKVTKRGQDVALRCDPISGHVSLYWYRQALGQGPEFLTYFNYEAQQDKSGLPNDRFSAERPEGSISTLTIQRTEQRDSAMYRCASSLVFGGQLSGANVLTFGAGSRLTVL.

DNA for the CDR3: TGCGCCAGCAGCCAAGTGAGGGGAAGGGACATTCAGTACTTC. Translating gives CASSQVRGRDIQYF. The rearrangement uses TRBV4-3 and TRBJ2-4; either TRBD1 or TRBD2 may supply D (5 bases each). This CDR3 comprises 14 residues. The ends were cut back, 1 base at V and 8 bases at J, with 12 bases in the middle. Germline V gene sequence: CDR1 LGHNA, CDR2 YSLEER.

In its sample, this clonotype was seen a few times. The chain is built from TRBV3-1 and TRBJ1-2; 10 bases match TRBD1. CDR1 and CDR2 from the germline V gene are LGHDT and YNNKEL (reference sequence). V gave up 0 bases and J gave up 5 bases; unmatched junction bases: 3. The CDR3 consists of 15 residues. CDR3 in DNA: TGTGCCAGCAGCCAAGAAAGACAGGGGGCTTATGGCTACACCTTC. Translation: CASSQERQGAYGYTF.

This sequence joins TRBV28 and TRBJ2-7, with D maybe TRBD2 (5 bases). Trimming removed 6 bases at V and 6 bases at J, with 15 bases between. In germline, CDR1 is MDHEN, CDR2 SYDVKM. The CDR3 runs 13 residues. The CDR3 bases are TGTGCCAGCAGCCCACCTAGCAGGCGCGAGCAGTACTTC. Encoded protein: CASSPPSRREQYF.

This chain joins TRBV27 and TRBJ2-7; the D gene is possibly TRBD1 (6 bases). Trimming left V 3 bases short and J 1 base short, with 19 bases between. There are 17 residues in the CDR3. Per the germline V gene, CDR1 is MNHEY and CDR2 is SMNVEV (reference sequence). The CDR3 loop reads CASSFGTTGNGSYEQYF. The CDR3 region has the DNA TGTGCCAGCAGTTTCGGTACTACAGGGAATGGGTCCTACGAGCAGTACTTC.

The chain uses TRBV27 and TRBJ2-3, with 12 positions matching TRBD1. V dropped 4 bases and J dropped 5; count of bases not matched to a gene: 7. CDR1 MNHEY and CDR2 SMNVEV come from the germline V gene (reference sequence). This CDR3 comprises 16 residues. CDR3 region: CASSWGTGGAKDTQYF. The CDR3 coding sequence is TGTGCCAGCAGTTGGGGGACAGGGGGCGCAAAAGATACGCAGTATTTT.

The CDR3 is CASSLAGDGYEQYF. CDR3 in DNA: TGTGCCAGCAGCTTAGCGGGGGATGGGTACGAGCAGTACTTC. V and J are TRBV7-2 and TRBJ2-7; D may be TRBD1 or TRBD2 (5 bases each). CDR1 and CDR2 (germline): SGHTA, FQGNSA. The CDR3 is 14 residues long. V lost 0 bases and J 4 bases, leaving 10 bases between the germline ends.

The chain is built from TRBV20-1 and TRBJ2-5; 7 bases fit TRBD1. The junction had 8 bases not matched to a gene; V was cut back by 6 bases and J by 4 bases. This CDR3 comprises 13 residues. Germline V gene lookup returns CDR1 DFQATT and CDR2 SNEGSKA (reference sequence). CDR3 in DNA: TGCAGTGCCCATTCGACAGGGAGAGAGACCCAGTACTTC. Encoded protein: CSAHSTGRETQYF.

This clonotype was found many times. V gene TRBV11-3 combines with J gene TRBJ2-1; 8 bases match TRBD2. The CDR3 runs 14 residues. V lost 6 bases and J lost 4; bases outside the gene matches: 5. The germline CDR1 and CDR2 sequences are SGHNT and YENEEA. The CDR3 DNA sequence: TGTGCCAGCAGTTTAACTAGCGGATACAATGAGCAGTTCTTC. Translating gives CASSLTSGYNEQFF.

Here the CDR3 reads CSVAEAYNEQFF. For the CDR3, the DNA is TGCAGCGTTGCGGAGGCCTACAATGAGCAGTTCTTC. The chain uses TRBV29-1 and TRBJ2-1, with D possibly being TRBD2 (5 bases). The CDR3 runs 12 residues. Germline V gives CDR1 SQVTM, CDR2 ANQGSEA. The V end was cut by 4 bases, the J end by 2 bases, with 6 bases between.

CDR3 sequence reads: CASSFLGGGETQYF. The CDR3 nucleotides read TGTGCCAGCAGCTTCCTTGGGGGGGGAGAGACCCAGTACTTC. V gene TRBV11-2 combines with J gene TRBJ2-5, with 7 bases identical to TRBD2. Per the germline V gene, CDR1 is SGHAT and CDR2 is FQNNGV. The CDR3 sequence is 14 residues long. Trimming cost V 3 bases and J 4 bases; bases outside gene matches: 5.

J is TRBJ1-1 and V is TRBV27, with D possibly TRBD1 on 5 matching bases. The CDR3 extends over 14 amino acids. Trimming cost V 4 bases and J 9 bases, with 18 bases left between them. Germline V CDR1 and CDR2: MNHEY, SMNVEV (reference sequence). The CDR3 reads CASSSGGDGSKAFF. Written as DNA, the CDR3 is TGTGCCAGCAGTTCGGGGGGGGACGGCTCGAAAGCTTTCTTT.

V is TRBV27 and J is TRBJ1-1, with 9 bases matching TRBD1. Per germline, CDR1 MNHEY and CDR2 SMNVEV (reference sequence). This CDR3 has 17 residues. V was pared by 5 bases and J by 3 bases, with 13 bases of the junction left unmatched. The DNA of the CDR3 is TGTGCCAGCAGTCCCCTCTGGACAGGGGCAGGGCACACTGAAGCTTTCTTT. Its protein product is CASSPLWTGAGHTEAFF.

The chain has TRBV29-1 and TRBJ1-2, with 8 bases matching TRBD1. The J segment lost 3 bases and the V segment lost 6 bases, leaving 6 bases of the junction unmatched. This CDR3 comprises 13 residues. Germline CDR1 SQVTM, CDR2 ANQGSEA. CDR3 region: CSVGDRSDYGYTF. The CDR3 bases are TGCAGCGTGGGGGACAGGAGTGACTATGGCTACACCTTC.

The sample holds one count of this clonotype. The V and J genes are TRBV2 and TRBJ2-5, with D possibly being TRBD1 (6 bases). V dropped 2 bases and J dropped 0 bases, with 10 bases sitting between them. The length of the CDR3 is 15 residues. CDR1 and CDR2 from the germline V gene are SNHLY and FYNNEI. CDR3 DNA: TGTGCCAGCAGTGAATGGACAGAAAACCAAGAGACCCAGTACTTC. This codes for CASSEWTENQETQYF. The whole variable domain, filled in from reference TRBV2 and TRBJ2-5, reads EPEVTQTPSHQVTQMGQEVILRCVPISNHLYFYWYRQILGQKVEFLVSFYNNEISEKSEIFDDQFSVERPDGSNFTLKIRSTKLEDSAMYFCASSEWTENQETQYFGPGTRLLVL.

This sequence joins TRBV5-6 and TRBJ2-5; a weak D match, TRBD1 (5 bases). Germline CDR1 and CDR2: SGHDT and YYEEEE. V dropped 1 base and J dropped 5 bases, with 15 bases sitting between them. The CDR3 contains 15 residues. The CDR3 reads CASSLRPGPRETQYF. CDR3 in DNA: TGTGCCAGCAGCTTGCGGCCAGGGCCTCGGGAGACCCAGTACTTC. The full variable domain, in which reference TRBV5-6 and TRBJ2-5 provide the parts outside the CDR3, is DAGVTQSPTHLIKTRGQQVTLRCSPKSGHDTVSWYQQALGQGPQFIFQYYEEEERQRGNFPDRFSGHQFPNYSSELNVNALLLGDSALYLCASSLRPGPRETQYFGPGTRLLVL.

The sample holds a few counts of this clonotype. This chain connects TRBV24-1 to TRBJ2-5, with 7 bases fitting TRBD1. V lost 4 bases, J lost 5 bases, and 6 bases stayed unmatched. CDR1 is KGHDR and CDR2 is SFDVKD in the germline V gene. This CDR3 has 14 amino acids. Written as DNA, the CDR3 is TGTGCCACCAGTGACTCGACAGGGTCGGAGACCCAGTACTTC. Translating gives CATSDSTGSETQYF.

The DNA of the CDR3 is TGTGCCAGCAGCCAAGATCCCAGGACAGGGGTCGAGCAGTACTTC. Translation gives CASSQDPRTGVEQYF. The J gene is TRBJ2-7, the V gene TRBV3-1; 9 nucleotides agree with TRBD1. CDR1 and CDR2 (germline): LGHDT, YNNKEL (reference sequence). Trimming removed 0 bases from V and 6 bases from J; junction bases left unmatched: 6. The CDR3 covers 15 residues.

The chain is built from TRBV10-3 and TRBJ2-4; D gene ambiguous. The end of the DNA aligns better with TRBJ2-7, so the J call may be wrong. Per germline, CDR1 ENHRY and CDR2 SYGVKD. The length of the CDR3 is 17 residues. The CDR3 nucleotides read TGTGCCATCAGTGGAACGGGTCTCAACCCCGGCGGATCCGAGCAGTACTTC. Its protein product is CAISGTGLNPGGSEQYF.

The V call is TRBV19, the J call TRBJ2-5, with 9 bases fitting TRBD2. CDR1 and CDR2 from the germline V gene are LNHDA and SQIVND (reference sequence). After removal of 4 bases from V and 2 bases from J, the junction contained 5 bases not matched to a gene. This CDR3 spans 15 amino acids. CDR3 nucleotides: TGTGCCAGTAGTAGGGGACTAGCTTATCAAGAGACCCAGTACTTC. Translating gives CASSRGLAYQETQYF.

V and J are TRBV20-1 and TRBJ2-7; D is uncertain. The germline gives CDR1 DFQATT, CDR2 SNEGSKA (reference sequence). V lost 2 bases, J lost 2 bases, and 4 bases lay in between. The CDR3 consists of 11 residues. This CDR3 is CSARSTYEQYF. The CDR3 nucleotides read TGCAGTGCTAGATCTACCTACGAGCAGTACTTC.

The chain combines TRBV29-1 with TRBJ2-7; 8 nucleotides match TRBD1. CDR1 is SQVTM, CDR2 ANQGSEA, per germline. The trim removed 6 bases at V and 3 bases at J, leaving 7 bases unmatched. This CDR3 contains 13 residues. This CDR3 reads CSVAGTGDYEQYF. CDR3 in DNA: TGCAGCGTCGCCGGGACAGGAGACTACGAGCAGTACTTC.

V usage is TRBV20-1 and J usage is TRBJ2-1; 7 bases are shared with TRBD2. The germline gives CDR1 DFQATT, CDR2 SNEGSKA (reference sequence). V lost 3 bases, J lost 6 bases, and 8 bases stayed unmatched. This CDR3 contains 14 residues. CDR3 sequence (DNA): TGCAGTGCTAGCCCGACTAGCAAGGGCAATGAGCAGTTCTTC. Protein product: CSASPTSKGNEQFF.

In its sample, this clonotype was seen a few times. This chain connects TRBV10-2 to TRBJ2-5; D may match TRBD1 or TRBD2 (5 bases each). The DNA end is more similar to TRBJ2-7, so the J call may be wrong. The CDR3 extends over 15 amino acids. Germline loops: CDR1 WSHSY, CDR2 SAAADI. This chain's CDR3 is CASSELGTVLGEQYF. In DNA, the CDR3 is TGCGCCAGCAGTGAGTTAGGGACGGTCCTGGGCGAGCAGTACTTC.

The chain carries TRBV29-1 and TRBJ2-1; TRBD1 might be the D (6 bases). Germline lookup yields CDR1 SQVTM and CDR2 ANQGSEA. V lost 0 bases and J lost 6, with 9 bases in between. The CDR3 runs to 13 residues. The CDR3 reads CSVEEGQSNEQFF. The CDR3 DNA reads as TGCAGCGTTGAAGAAGGACAGTCCAATGAGCAGTTCTTC.

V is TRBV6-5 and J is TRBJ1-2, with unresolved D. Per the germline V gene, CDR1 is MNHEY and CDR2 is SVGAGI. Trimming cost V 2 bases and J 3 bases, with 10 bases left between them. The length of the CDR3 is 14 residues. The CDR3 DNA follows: TGTGCCAGCAGTTACGACCGACGCGACTATGGCTACACCTTC. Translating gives CASSYDRRDYGYTF.

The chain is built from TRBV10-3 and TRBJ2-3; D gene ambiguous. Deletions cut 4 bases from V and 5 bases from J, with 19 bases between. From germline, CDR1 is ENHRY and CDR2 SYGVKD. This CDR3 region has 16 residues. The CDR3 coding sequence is TGTGCCATCAGTGCTCGGGCCGCCCCTGATAAAGATACGCAGTATTTT. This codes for CAISARAAPDKDTQYF.

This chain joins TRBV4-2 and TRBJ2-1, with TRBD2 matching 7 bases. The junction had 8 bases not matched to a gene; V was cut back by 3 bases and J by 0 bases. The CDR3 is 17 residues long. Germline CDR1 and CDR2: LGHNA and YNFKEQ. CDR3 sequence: CASSQGLRGSSYNEQFF. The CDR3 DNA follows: TGTGCCAGCAGCCAGGGATTGCGCGGGAGCTCCTACAATGAGCAGTTCTTC.

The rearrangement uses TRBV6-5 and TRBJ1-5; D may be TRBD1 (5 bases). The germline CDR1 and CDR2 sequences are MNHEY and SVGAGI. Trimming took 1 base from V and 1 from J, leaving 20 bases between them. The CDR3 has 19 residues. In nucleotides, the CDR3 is TGTGCCAGCAGTTACTTCACCCTTCCTGGGGGTATCAGCAATCAGCCCCAGCATTTT. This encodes CASSYFTLPGGISNQPQHF.

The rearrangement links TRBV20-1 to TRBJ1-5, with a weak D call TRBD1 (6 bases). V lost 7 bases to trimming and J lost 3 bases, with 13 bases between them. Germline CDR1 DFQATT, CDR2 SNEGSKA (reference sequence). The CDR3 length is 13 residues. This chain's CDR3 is CSVNRDNNQPQHF. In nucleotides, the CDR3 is TGCAGTGTCAACCGGGACAACAATCAGCCCCAGCATTTT.

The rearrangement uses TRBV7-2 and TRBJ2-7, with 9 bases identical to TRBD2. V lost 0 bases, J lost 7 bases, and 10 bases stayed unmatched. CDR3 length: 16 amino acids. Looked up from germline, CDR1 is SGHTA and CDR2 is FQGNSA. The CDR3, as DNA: TGTGCCAGCAGCTTAGCGGTTAGCGGGGGTTACAATGAGCAGTACTTC. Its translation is CASSLAVSGGYNEQYF.